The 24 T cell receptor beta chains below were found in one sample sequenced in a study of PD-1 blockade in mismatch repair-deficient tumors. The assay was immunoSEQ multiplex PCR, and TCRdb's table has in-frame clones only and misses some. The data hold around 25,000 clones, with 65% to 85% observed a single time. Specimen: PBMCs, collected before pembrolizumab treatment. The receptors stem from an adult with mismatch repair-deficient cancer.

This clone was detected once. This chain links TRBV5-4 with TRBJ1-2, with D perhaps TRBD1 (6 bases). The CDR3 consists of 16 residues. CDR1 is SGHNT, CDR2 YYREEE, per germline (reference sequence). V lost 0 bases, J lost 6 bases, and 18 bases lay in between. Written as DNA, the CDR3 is TGTGCCAGCAGCTTGGATCGAACAGGGATAGGAGATGGCTACACCTTC. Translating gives CASSLDRTGIGDGYTF. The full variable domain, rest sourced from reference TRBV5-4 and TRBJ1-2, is ETGVTQSPTHLIKTRGQQVTLRCSSQSGHNTVSWYQQALGQGPQFIFQYYREEENGRGNFPPRFSGLQFPNYSSELNVNALELDDSALYLCASSLDRTGIGDGYTFGSGTRLTVV.

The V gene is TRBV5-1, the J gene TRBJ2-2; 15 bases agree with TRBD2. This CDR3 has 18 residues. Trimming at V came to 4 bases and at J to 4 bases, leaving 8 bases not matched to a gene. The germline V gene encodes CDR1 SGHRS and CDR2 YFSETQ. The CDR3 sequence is CASSPGLAGGPRTGELFF. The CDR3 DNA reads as TGCGCCAGCAGCCCCGGACTAGCGGGAGGGCCGCGCACCGGGGAGCTGTTTTTT.

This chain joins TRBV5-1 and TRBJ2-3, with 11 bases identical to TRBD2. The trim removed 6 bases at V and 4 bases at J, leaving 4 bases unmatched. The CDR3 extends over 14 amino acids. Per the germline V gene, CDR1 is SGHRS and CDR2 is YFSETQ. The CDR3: CASKTSGTSDTQYF. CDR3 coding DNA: TGCGCCAGCAAGACTAGCGGGACCTCAGATACGCAGTATTTT.

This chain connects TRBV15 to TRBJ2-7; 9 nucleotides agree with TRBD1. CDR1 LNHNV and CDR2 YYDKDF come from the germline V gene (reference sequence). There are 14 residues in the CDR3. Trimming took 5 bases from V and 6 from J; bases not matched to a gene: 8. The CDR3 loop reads CATSGWTGAGEQYF. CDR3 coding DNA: TGTGCCACCAGCGGATGGACAGGGGCGGGCGAGCAGTACTTC.

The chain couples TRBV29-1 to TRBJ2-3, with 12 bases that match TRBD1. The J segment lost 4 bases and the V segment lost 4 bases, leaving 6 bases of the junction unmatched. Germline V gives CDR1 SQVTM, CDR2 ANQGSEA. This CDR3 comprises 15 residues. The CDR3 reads CSVGGTGGPPDTQYF. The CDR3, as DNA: TGCAGCGTTGGTGGGACAGGGGGCCCCCCAGATACGCAGTATTTT.

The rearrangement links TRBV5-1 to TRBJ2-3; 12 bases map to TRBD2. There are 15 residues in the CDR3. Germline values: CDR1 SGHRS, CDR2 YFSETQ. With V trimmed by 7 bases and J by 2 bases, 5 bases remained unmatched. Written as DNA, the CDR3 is TGCGCCAGCTCGACTAGCGGGGGTATCACAGATACGCAGTATTTT. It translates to CASSTSGGITDTQYF.

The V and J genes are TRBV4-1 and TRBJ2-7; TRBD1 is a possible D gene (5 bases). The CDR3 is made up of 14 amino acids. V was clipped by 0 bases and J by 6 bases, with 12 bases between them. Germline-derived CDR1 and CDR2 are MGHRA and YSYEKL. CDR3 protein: CASSQEDGAPEQYF. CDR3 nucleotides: TGCGCCAGCAGCCAAGAGGATGGGGCCCCCGAGCAGTACTTC.

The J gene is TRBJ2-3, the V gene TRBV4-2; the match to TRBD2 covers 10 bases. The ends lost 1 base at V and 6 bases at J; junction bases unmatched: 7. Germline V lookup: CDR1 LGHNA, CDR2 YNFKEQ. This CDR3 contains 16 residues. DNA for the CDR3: TGTGCCAGCAGCCAAGCCCCTAGCGGGAGCTCCGATACGCAGTATTTT. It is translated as CASSQAPSGSSDTQYF.

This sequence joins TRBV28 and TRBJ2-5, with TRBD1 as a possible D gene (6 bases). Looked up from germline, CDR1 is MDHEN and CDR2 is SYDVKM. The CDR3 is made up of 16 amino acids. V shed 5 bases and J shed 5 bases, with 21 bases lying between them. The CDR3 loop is CASSTVHRDLQETQYF. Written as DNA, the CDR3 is TGTGCCAGCAGTACGGTACACAGGGATCTCCAGGAGACCCAGTACTTC.

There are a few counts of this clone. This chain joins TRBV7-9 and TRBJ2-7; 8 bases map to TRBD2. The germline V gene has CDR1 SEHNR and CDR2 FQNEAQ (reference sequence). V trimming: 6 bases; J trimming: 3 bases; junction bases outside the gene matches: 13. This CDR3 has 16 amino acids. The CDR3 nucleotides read TGTGCCAGCAGTCGGGCTAGCGGGTATATGGACTACGAGCAGTACTTC. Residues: CASSRASGYMDYEQYF. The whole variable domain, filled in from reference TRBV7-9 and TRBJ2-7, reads DTGVSQNPRHKITKRGQNVTFRCDPISEHNRLYWYRQTLGQGPEFLTYFQNEAQLEKSRLLSDRFSAERPKGSFSTLEIQRTEQGDSAMYLCASSRASGYMDYEQYFGPGTRLTVT.

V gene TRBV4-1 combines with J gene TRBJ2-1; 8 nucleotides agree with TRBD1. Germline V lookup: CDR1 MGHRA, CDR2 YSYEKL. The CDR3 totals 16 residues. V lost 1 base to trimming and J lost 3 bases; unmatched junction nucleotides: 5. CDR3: CASSQVDRDIYNEQFF. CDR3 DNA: TGCGCCAGCAGCCAAGTGGACAGGGATATCTACAATGAGCAGTTCTTC.

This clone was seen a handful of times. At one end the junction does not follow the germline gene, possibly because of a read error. This CDR3 is CASSLSGGREQHF. The CDR3 region has the DNA TGTGCCAGCAGTTTGAGTGGGGGGAGAGAGCAGCACTTC. V and J are TRBV28 and TRBJ2-7; possible D gene TRBD2, 6 bases. Germline CDR1 MDHEN, CDR2 SYDVKM. This CDR3 is 13 amino acids long.

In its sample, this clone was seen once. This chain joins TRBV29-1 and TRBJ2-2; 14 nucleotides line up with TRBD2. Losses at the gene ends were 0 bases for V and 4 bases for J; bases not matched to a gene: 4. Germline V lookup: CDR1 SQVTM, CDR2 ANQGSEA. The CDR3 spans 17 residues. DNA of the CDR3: TGCAGCGTTGAAGATTGGACTAGCGGGAGGCCCACCGGGGAGCTGTTTTTT. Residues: CSVEDWTSGRPTGELFF.

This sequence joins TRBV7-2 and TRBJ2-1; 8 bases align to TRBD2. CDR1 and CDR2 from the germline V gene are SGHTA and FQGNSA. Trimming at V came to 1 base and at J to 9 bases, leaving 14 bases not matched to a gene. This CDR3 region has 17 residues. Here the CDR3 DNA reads TGTGCCAGCAGCTTAGGCCGTAGGGGACTAGTCTTTCCTGAGCAGTTCTTC. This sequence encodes CASSLGRRGLVFPEQFF.

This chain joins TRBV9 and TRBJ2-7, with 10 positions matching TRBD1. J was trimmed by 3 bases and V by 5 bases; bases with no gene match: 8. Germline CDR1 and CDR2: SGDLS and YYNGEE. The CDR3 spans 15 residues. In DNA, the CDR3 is TGTGCCAGCAGTCTCTCCGGGACAGGGGACTACGAGCAGTACTTC. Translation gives CASSLSGTGDYEQYF. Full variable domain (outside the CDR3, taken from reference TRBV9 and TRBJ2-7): DSGVTQTPKHLITATGQRVTLRCSPRSGDLSVYWYQQSLDQGLQFLIQYYNGEERAKGNILERFSAQQFPDLHSELNLSSLELGDSALYFCASSLSGTGDYEQYFGPGTRLTVT.

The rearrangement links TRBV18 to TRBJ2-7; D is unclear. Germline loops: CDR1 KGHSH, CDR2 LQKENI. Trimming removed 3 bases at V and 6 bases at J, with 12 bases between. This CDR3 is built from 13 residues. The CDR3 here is CASSPLYGFEQYF. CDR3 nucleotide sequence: TGTGCCAGCTCACCTTTGTACGGGTTCGAGCAGTACTTC.

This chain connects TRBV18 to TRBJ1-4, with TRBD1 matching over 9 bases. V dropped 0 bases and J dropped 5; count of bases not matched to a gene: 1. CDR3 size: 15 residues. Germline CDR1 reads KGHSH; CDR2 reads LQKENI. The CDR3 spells CASSPPGQGNEKLFF. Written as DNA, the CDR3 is TGTGCCAGCTCACCACCGGGACAGGGCAATGAAAAACTGTTTTTT. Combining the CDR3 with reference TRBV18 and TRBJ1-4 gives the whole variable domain NAGVMQNPRHLVRRRGQEARLRCSPMKGHSHVYWYRQLPEEGLKFMVYLQKENIIDESGMPKERFSAEFPKEGPSILRIQQVVRGDSAAYFCASSPPGQGNEKLFFGSGTQLSVL.

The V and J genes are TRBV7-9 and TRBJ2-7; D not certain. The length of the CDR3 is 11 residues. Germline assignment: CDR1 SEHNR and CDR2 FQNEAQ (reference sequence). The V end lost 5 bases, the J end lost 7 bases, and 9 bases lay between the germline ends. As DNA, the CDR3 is TGTGCCAGCAGCCCCGGTGTTGAGCAGTACTTC. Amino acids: CASSPGVEQYF. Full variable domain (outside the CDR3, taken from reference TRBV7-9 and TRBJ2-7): DTGVSQNPRHKITKRGQNVTFRCDPISEHNRLYWYRQTLGQGPEFLTYFQNEAQLEKSRLLSDRFSAERPKGSFSTLEIQRTEQGDSAMYLCASSPGVEQYFGPGTRLTVT.

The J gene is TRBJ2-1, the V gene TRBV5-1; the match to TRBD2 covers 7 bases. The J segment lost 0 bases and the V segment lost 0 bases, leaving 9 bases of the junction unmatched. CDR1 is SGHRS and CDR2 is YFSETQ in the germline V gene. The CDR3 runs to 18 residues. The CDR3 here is CASSLVRRERDSYNEQFF. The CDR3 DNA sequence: TGCGCCAGCAGCTTGGTGAGGCGGGAGAGGGACTCCTACAATGAGCAGTTCTTC.

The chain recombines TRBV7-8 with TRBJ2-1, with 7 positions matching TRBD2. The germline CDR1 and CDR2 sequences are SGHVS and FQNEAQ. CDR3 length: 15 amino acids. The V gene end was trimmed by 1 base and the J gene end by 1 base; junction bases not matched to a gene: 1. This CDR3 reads CASSLGGGSYNEQFF. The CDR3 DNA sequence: TGTGCCAGCAGCTTAGGCGGGGGTTCCTACAATGAGCAGTTCTTC.

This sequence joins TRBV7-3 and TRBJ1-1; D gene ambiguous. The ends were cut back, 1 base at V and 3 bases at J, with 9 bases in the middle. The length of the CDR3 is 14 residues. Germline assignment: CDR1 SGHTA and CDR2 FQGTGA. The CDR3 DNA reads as TGTGCCAGCAGCTTAAATTTTGTAGACACTGAAGCTTTCTTT. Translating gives CASSLNFVDTEAFF.

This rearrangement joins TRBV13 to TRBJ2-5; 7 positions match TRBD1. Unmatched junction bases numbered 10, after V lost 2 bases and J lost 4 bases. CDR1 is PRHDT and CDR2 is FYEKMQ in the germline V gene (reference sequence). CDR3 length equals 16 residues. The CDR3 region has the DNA TGTGCCAGCAGCTTAAAGAGGGGGCGGGTTGGAGAGACCCAGTACTTC. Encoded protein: CASSLKRGRVGETQYF.

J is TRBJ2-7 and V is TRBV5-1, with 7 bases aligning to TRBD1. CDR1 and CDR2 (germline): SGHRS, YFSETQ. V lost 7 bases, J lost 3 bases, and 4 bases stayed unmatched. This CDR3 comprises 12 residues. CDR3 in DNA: TGCGCCAGCCGGGACAGCAACTACGAGCAGTACTTC. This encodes CASRDSNYEQYF.

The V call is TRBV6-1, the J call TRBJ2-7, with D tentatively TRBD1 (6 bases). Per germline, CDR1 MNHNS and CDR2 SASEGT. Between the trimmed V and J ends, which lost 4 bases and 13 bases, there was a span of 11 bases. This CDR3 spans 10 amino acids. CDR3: CASSGTEPYF. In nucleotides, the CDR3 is TGTGCCAGCAGTGGGACAGAACCCTACTTC.